This passage covers 16 T cell receptor beta chains from one sample sequenced in a study of cytomegalovirus exposure and HLA in healthy donors. Use of 60 Vbeta and 13 Jbeta primers characterized the PCR. TCRdb keeps only in-frame clones here, not all; method: immunoSEQ multiplex PCR. The repertoire holds about 130,000 clones, with around four fifths as singletons. Sequenced material: PBMCs. The receptors stem from a young man in good health and CMV-seronegative.

The CDR3 loop is CASSPPGAGELFF. The CDR3 DNA sequence: TGTGCCAGCAGCCCTCCGGGAGCCGGGGAGCTGTTTTTT. This chain joins TRBV7-9 and TRBJ2-2; tentative D call: TRBD2 (6 bases). CDR1 SEHNR and CDR2 FQNEAQ come from the germline V gene (reference sequence). There are 13 residues in the CDR3. V was pared by 5 bases and J by 6 bases, with 10 bases between.

The rearrangement uses TRBV4-2 and TRBJ2-3; 14 bases map to TRBD2. The CDR3 has 18 residues. J lost 3 bases, V lost 0 bases, and 5 bases had no gene match. CDR1 and CDR2 (germline): LGHNA, YNFKEQ. The CDR3, as DNA: TGTGCCAGCAGCCAAGATTTGGGACTAGCGGGGGTAACAGATACGCAGTATTTT. Encoded protein: CASSQDLGLAGVTDTQYF.

This clone was seen a handful of times. This chain connects TRBV6-6 to TRBJ2-1, with D perhaps TRBD1 (6 bases). CDR1 is MNHNY, CDR2 SVGAGI, per germline (reference sequence). The V and J ends lost 4 bases and 9 bases respectively, with 10 bases between them. The CDR3 loop spans 12 amino acids. The CDR3 protein is CASSSQGIEQFF. The CDR3 region has the DNA TGTGCCAGCAGTTCACAGGGTATTGAGCAGTTCTTC.

The J gene is TRBJ2-2, the V gene TRBV6-5; tentative D call: TRBD2 (5 bases). V was shortened by 6 bases and J by 2 bases, with 10 bases between the two germline ends. Germline loops: CDR1 MNHEY, CDR2 SVGAGI. The CDR3 is 14 amino acids. The CDR3 spells CASRNGRNTGELFF. CDR3 sequence (DNA): TGTGCCAGCAGGAATGGGAGAAACACCGGGGAGCTGTTTTTT.

V is TRBV28 and J is TRBJ1-2; D ambiguous. This CDR3 has 13 residues. The ends were cut back, 2 bases at V and 1 base at J, with 5 bases in the middle. The germline V gene has CDR1 MDHEN and CDR2 SYDVKM. CDR3 loop: CASSLGGNYGYTF. The CDR3 coding sequence is TGTGCCAGCAGTTTAGGAGGTAACTATGGCTACACCTTC.

The chain uses TRBV4-1 and TRBJ2-7, with TRBD2 matching over 7 bases. V shed 0 bases, J shed 2 bases, and the junction held 7 bases outside the gene matches. The CDR3 contains 16 residues. Germline V gives CDR1 MGHRA, CDR2 YSYEKL. Written as DNA, the CDR3 is TGCGCCAGCAGCCAAGAAACGGGCGGGAGCCCCTACGAGCAGTACTTC. Amino acids: CASSQETGGSPYEQYF.

The rearrangement uses TRBV4-3 and TRBJ1-1; 8 positions match TRBD1. Germline V CDR1 and CDR2: LGHNA, YSLEER. The CDR3 extends over 16 amino acids. V shed 0 bases, J shed 14 bases, and the junction held 17 bases outside the gene matches. CDR3 residues: CASSQELIQSRGQSFF. As DNA, the CDR3 is TGCGCCAGCAGCCAAGAACTCATACAATCCAGGGGGCAATCATTCTTT.

The V and J genes are TRBV19 and TRBJ1-1; the D gene is possibly TRBD1 (6 bases). The CDR3 contains 16 residues. CDR1 is LNHDA, CDR2 SQIVND, per germline (reference sequence). Trimming pared 5 bases from V and 5 bases from J, leaving 21 bases between. The CDR3 nucleotides read TGTGCCAGTAGTGTTCGACCGGGACAAAGCAGTACTGAAGCTTTCTTT. Residues: CASSVRPGQSSTEAFF.

This clone turned up a few times. The chain uses TRBV30 and TRBJ2-1, with D possibly being TRBD2 (6 bases). The V end was cut by 3 bases, the J end by 9 bases, with 21 bases between. Germline CDR1 is GTSNPN and CDR2 is SVGIG (reference sequence). The CDR3 runs 15 residues. CDR3 nucleotide sequence: TGTGCCTGGAGGGGGGACTCGCCGGGGACTGGTGAGCAGTTCTTC. As protein: CAWRGDSPGTGEQFF.

The chain couples TRBV2 to TRBJ2-2; a weak D match, TRBD2 (5 bases). CDR1 and CDR2 from the germline V gene are SNHLY and FYNNEI. The CDR3 has 16 residues. V lost 0 bases, J lost 2 bases, and 10 bases lay in between. The CDR3 is CASSEARLSNTGELFF. In DNA form, the CDR3 reads TGTGCCAGCAGTGAAGCCCGACTATCCAACACCGGGGAGCTGTTTTTT.

V gene TRBV9 combines with J gene TRBJ2-2; 9 bases line up with TRBD2. The V and J ends lost 4 bases and 4 bases, in that order; junction bases with no gene match: 8. The CDR3 has 16 amino acids. Germline V gives CDR1 SGDLS, CDR2 YYNGEE. The CDR3 region is CASSTWREGSTGELFF. In nucleotides, the CDR3 is TGTGCCAGCAGCACCTGGCGGGAGGGCAGCACCGGGGAGCTGTTTTTT. The whole variable domain, remainder taken from reference TRBV9 and TRBJ2-2, is DSGVTQTPKHLITATGQRVTLRCSPRSGDLSVYWYQQSLDQGLQFLIQYYNGEERAKGNILERFSAQQFPDLHSELNLSSLELGDSALYFCASSTWREGSTGELFFGEGSRLTVL.

The CDR3 DNA reads TGTGCCAGCAGCCAAGAAACCTGGGCCGGGAAACCTTATGGCTACACCTTC. Translating gives CASSQETWAGKPYGYTF. This chain uses TRBV4-2 with TRBJ1-2; unclear D gene. V was pared by 0 bases and J by 5 bases, with 19 bases between. This CDR3 has 17 residues. In germline, CDR1 is LGHNA, CDR2 YNFKEQ.

The V call is TRBV10-2, the J call TRBJ2-5, with a weak D call TRBD1 (6 bases). V was pared by 5 bases and J by 3 bases, with 16 bases between. This CDR3 is built from 15 residues. The V gene's germline CDR1 is WSHSY and CDR2 SAAADI. CDR3 coding DNA: TGCGCCAGCAGTAACCCCCCGGGACACGAAGAGACCCAGTACTTC. This encodes CASSNPPGHEETQYF.

This clone was picked up a small number of times. The CDR3 nucleotides are TGTGCCAGTGCCGATAACAGGGGAACTGAAGCTTTCTTT. Translating gives CASADNRGTEAFF. The chain recombines TRBV6-6 with TRBJ1-1; the match to TRBD1 covers 7 bases. V shed 9 bases and J 5 bases; nucleotides not matched to a gene: 9. CDR3 length: 13 residues. The germline V gene encodes CDR1 MNHNY and CDR2 SVGAGI (reference sequence).

The genes are TRBV11-2 and TRBJ1-6, with 10 bases that match TRBD1. CDR3 length: 16 residues. With 4 bases clipped from V and 10 bases from J, the junction kept 10 bases outside the gene matches. From germline, CDR1 is SGHAT and CDR2 FQNNGV. The CDR3 is CASSSPLRDRGSPLHF. CDR3 nucleotides: TGTGCCAGCAGCTCTCCTCTCCGGGACAGGGGATCACCCCTCCACTTT.

The V call is TRBV7-2, the J call TRBJ1-1; no clear D gene. Per the germline V gene, CDR1 is SGHTA and CDR2 is FQGNSA. Trimming removed 5 bases from V and 0 bases from J, with 13 bases in between. The CDR3 is 15 residues long. The CDR3, as DNA: TGTGCCAGCAGCCCCCTAGCAGGACTGAACACTGAAGCTTTCTTT. As protein: CASSPLAGLNTEAFF.